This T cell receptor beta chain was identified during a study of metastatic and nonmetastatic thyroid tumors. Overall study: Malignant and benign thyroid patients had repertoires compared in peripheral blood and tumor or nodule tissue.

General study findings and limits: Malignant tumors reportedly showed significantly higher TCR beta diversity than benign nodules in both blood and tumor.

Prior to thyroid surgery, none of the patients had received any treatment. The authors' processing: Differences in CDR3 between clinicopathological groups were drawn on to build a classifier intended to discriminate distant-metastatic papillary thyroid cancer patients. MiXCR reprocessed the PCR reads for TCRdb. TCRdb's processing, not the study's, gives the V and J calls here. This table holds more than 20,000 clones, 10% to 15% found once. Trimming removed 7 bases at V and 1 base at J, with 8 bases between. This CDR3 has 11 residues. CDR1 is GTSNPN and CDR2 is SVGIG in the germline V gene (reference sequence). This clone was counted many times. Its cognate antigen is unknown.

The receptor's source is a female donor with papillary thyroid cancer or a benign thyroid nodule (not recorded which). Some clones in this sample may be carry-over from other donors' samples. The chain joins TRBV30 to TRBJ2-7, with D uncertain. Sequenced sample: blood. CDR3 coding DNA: TGTGCCTCCCCCCGGTCCTACGAGCAGTACTTC. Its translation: CASPRSYEQYF.